These 14 T cell receptor beta chains share one sample of origin, sequenced in a study of cytomegalovirus exposure and HLA in healthy donors. 60 Vbeta and 13 Jbeta primers were used in PCR. The repertoire was sequenced with immunoSEQ multiplex PCR; TCRdb's copy has only in-frame clones and lacks some. The table lists approximately 210,000 clones, 79% of them singletons, with 1.5% in the top ten. Sequenced input: PBMCs. The receptors originated from a girl aged 5-17 years in good health and CMV-seropositive.

The chain recombines TRBV6-5 with TRBJ2-1, with unresolved D. The CDR3 extends over 15 amino acids. V lost 0 bases to trimming and J lost 0 bases, with 6 bases between them. Germline assignment: CDR1 MNHEY and CDR2 SVGAGI. CDR3 residues: CASSYSRYSYNEQFF. In nucleotides, the CDR3 is TGTGCCAGCAGTTACTCCAGGTACTCCTACAATGAGCAGTTCTTC.

V and J are TRBV6-5 and TRBJ2-7, with 8 positions matching TRBD2. The CDR3 loop spans 13 amino acids. Trimming removed 5 bases from V and 3 bases from J; junction bases left unmatched: 3. The germline V gene encodes CDR1 MNHEY and CDR2 SVGAGI. CDR3 protein: CASSGLAGYEQYF. The CDR3 DNA is TGTGCCAGCAGTGGACTAGCAGGCTACGAGCAGTACTTC.

There are a few counts of this clone. The same CDR3 can be traced to other DNA sequences in this sample. The rearrangement links TRBV7-6 to TRBJ1-6; D is unclear. V shed 5 bases and J shed 4 bases, with 9 bases lying between them. Germline assignment: CDR1 SGHVS and CDR2 FNYEAQ. The CDR3 length is 14 residues. Here the CDR3 DNA reads TGTGCCAGCAGCCTCGACACTTATAATTCACCCCTCCACTTT. Translating it yields CASSLDTYNSPLHF.

In this sample, this clone turned up once. The chain is built from TRBV10-3 and TRBJ2-5, with a tentative D call TRBD2 (5 bases). CDR3 length: 12 amino acids. The germline V and J ends were trimmed by 5 bases and 4 bases, with 8 bases remaining between them. Germline CDR1 and CDR2: ENHRY and SYGVKD. This chain's CDR3 is CAISWTLETQYF. CDR3 bases: TGTGCCATCAGTTGGACTTTAGAGACCCAGTACTTC.

The chain links TRBV7-9 to TRBJ1-2; the match to TRBD1 covers 11 bases. This CDR3 is 11 amino acids long. The germline gives CDR1 SEHNR, CDR2 FQNEAQ (reference sequence). Unmatched junction bases numbered 1, after V lost 8 bases and J lost 8 bases. CDR3 nucleotide sequence: TGTGCCAGCGGGACAGGGGGAGGCTACACCTTC. Amino acid sequence: CASGTGGGYTF.

The chain combines TRBV19 with TRBJ2-5, with D unclear. The CDR3 sequence is 12 residues long. V was trimmed by 7 bases and J by 4 bases, leaving 10 bases between them. Per germline, CDR1 LNHDA and CDR2 SQIVND (reference sequence). CDR3 protein: CASNAVGETQYF. CDR3 sequence (DNA): TGTGCCAGTAATGCGGTCGGAGAGACCCAGTACTTC.

The chain joins TRBV6-5 to TRBJ1-2; D is possibly TRBD1 (5 bases). The germline V gene has CDR1 MNHEY and CDR2 SVGAGI. The germline V and J ends were trimmed by 0 bases and 5 bases, with 10 bases remaining between them. This CDR3 comprises 14 residues. The CDR3 coding sequence is TGTGCCAGCAGTTACTCGGAGGGGCGGTATGGCTACACCTTC. It is translated as CASSYSEGRYGYTF.

This rearrangement joins TRBV30 to TRBJ1-4, with D unresolved. The germline CDR1 and CDR2 sequences are GTSNPN and SVGIG (reference sequence). V was cut by 0 bases and J by 11 bases, with 7 bases left in between. The length of the CDR3 is 11 residues. CDR3 DNA: TGTGCCTGGAGTGTAGAGGGTAAACTGTTTTTT. Translating gives CAWSVEGKLFF.

The CDR3 protein is CASSTRVSVNTEAFF. Here the CDR3 DNA reads TGTGCCAGCAGCACCAGGGTATCGGTGAACACTGAAGCTTTCTTT. The chain links TRBV7-8 to TRBJ1-1; D is possibly TRBD1 (5 bases). The germline V gene has CDR1 SGHVS and CDR2 FQNEAQ. Trimming left V 5 bases short and J 0 bases short, with 13 bases between. The CDR3 is 15 residues long.

The chain uses TRBV11-3 and TRBJ2-7; a weak D match, TRBD1 (6 bases). The ends were cut back, 4 bases at V and 4 bases at J, with 14 bases in the middle. Germline assignment: CDR1 SGHNT and CDR2 YENEEA. The CDR3 contains 14 residues. CDR3 in amino acids: CASSSHAGEYEQYF. The CDR3 coding sequence is TGTGCCAGCAGCTCTCACGCAGGGGAGTACGAGCAGTACTTC.

This clone was recorded once. The CDR3: CASSPGGLKEKLFF. The CDR3 DNA sequence: TGTGCCAGCAGCCCGGGGGGCCTTAAGGAAAAACTGTTTTTT. The rearrangement uses TRBV7-8 and TRBJ1-4; D is perhaps TRBD1 (6 bases). Looked up from germline, CDR1 is SGHVS and CDR2 is FQNEAQ. V gave up 5 bases and J gave up 8 bases, with 15 bases separating them. The CDR3 has 14 amino acids.

The gene calls are TRBV5-4 and TRBJ1-1, with 8 nucleotides matching TRBD1. CDR3 length equals 17 residues. Trimming at V came to 0 bases and at J to 4 bases, leaving 11 bases not matched to a gene. The V gene's germline CDR1 is SGHNT and CDR2 YYREEE (reference sequence). CDR3 region: CASSLGDRQITGTEAFF. The CDR3 nucleotides are TGTGCCAGCAGCTTGGGGGACAGGCAAATTACGGGCACTGAAGCTTTCTTT.

The chain is built from TRBV4-1 and TRBJ1-2; D ambiguous. Germline V CDR1 and CDR2: MGHRA, YSYEKL. V was cut by 1 base and J by 0 bases, with 9 bases left in between. This CDR3 region has 15 residues. In DNA form, the CDR3 reads TGCGCCAGCAGCCAAGGAACAAGTACTAACTATGGCTACACCTTC. Residues: CASSQGTSTNYGYTF.

This clone was observed a few times. This chain connects TRBV7-6 to TRBJ2-3; D perhaps matches TRBD1 (6 bases). This CDR3 is built from 15 residues. V lost 5 bases to trimming and J lost 2 bases, with 14 bases between them. CDR1 is SGHVS, CDR2 FNYEAQ, per germline. The CDR3 DNA is TGTGCCAGCAGCCTTCCGGGACAAAACACAGATACGCAGTATTTT. The encoded protein is CASSLPGQNTDTQYF. Drawing the rest from reference TRBV7-6 and TRBJ2-3, the complete variable domain is GAGVSQSPRYKVTKRGQDVALRCDPISGHVSLYWYRQALGQGPEFLTYFNYEAQQDKSGLPNDRFSAERPEGSISTLTIQRTEQRDSAMYRCASSLPGQNTDTQYFGPGTRLTVL.